This is a list of T cell receptor beta chains from one sample in a study of T-cell reconstitution after alpha-beta-depleted transplantation in children. TCRdb independently ran MiXCR on the PCR reads; one entry per CDR3 protein. The sample shows 200,000 to 300,000 distinct CDR3 sequences, more than 10% of them seen only once. The sample consisted of PBMCs from the stem cell graft donor, taken from the stem cell graft. Receptor source: a human donor who donated a stem cell graft to a child with acute lymphoblastic leukemia. Each CDR3 is given with its conserved first and last residue. The order of the fields is J gene, D gene, clone size, V gene, CDR3 protein, CDR3 DNA. D genes are given only for firm matches. A clone size is listed for some rows: how often the clone was seen (once, few, many), or a class if it is expanded.

TRBJ2-1	NA	NA	TRBV10-2	CASRDGGFTYNEQFF	TGCGCCAGCAGAGATGGGGGTTTTACTTACAATGAGCAGTTCTTC
TRBJ1-3	TRBD1	many	TRBV7-2	CASSLGPRGTGNTIYF	TGTGCCAGCAGCTTGGGTCCCAGGGGGACTGGAAACACCATATATTTT
TRBJ2-3	NA	NA	TRBV5-4	CASSLESKAGKYF	TGTGCCAGCAGCTTAGAGTCGAAGGCAGGGAAGTATTTT
TRBJ1-5	NA	many	TRBV6-2/TRBV6-3	CASSRDGRPGWDQPQHF	TGTGCCAGCAGCCGGGACGGCCGCCCCGGATGGGATCAGCCCCAGCATTTT
TRBJ2-7	NA	many	TRBV7-2	CASSSWGYEQYF	TGTGCCAGCAGCTCGTGGGGGTACGAGCAGTACTTC
TRBJ2-1	NA	many	TRBV15	CATSRDQGAEQFF	TGTGCCACCAGCAGAGATCAGGGAGCCGAGCAGTTCTTC
TRBJ2-5	NA	many	TRBV20-1	CSASPTGFQETQYF	TGCAGTGCTAGCCCCACGGGCTTCCAAGAGACCCAGTACTTC
TRBJ2-7	NA	few	TRBV5-6	CASSSEERGSYEQYF	TGTGCCAGCAGCTCGGAGGAGAGGGGCTCCTACGAGCAGTACTTC
TRBJ1-5	NA	NA	TRBV7-2	CASSYYPNQPQHF	TGTGCCAGCAGCTATTACCCCAATCAGCCCCAGCATTTT
TRBJ2-5	TRBD2	many	TRBV20-1	CSARVGAGWETQYF	TGCAGTGCTAGAGTAGGAGCGGGGTGGGAGACCCAGTACTTC
TRBJ2-6	NA	many	TRBV7-9	CASSFPGASSGANVLTF	TGTGCCAGCAGCTTCCCGGGGGCGAGCTCTGGGGCCAACGTCCTGACTTTC
TRBJ2-7	TRBD2	many	TRBV20-1	CSASLGGGGSHEQYF	TGCAGTGCTTCCCTAGGCGGCGGGGGAAGCCACGAGCAGTACTTC
TRBJ2-3	NA	many	TRBV5-1	CASSLGRGPDTQYF	TGCGCCAGCAGCTTGGGCCGGGGGCCAGATACGCAGTATTTT
TRBJ2-3	TRBD2	NA	TRBV20-1	CSARGPKRELTDTQYF	TGCAGTGCTAGAGGCCCCAAGCGGGAGTTAACAGATACGCAGTATTTT
TRBJ1-5	NA	few	TRBV7-9	CASSLAGGMSNQPQHF	TGTGCCAGCAGCTTAGCTGGGGGGATGAGCAATCAGCCCCAGCATTTT
TRBJ2-1	NA	many	TRBV20-1	CSARLYNEQFF	TGCAGTGCTAGACTCTACAATGAGCAGTTCTTC
TRBJ2-6	NA	many	TRBV2	CASVGRAGANVLTF	TGTGCCAGCGTTGGCAGGGCTGGGGCCAACGTCCTGACTTTC
TRBJ1-2	NA	many	TRBV28	CASSFGRANYGYTF	TGTGCCAGCAGTTTTGGGCGTGCTAACTATGGCTACACCTTC
TRBJ2-1	TRBD2	many	TRBV9	CASSLRTSGRAFSDEQFF	TGTGCCAGCAGCCTAAGGACTAGCGGGAGGGCCTTTAGTGATGAGCAGTTCTTC
TRBJ1-5	TRBD1	many	TRBV27	CASSTNRDRNQPQHF	TGTGCCAGCAGTACCAACCGGGACAGAAATCAGCCCCAGCATTTT
TRBJ2-7	TRBD1	many	TRBV6-1	CASRFRDRGPYEQYF	TGTGCCAGCAGATTTCGGGACAGGGGACCCTACGAGCAGTACTTC
TRBJ1-1	TRBD1	many	TRBV20-1	CSARDPGTGRRNTEAFF	TGCAGTGCTAGAGACCCAGGGACAGGGCGGAGGAACACTGAAGCTTTCTTT
TRBJ2-2	NA	many	TRBV7-8	CASSTRLGRFDTGELFF	TGTGCCAGCAGCACGCGCCTCGGACGGTTCGACACCGGGGAGCTGTTTTTT
TRBJ1-2	NA	many	TRBV5-6	CASSLATREVYGYTF	TGTGCCAGCAGCTTGGCAACCAGGGAAGTCTATGGCTACACCTTC
TRBJ2-7	TRBD2	many	TRBV12-3/TRBV12-4	CASSLTSGPLDEQYF	TGTGCCAGCAGTTTAACTAGCGGTCCCCTCGACGAGCAGTACTTC
TRBJ2-2	NA	few	TRBV20-1	CSASPAGLNTGELFF	TGCAGTGCTAGTCCGGCAGGGCTTAACACCGGGGAGCTGTTTTTT
TRBJ1-5	TRBD1	many	TRBV18	CASSLRQGDRQPQHF	TGTGCCAGCTCACTGAGACAGGGTGACAGGCAGCCCCAGCATTTT
TRBJ1-5	NA	many	TRBV7-2	CASSSMSANNQPQHF	TGTGCCAGCAGCTCCATGTCCGCGAACAATCAGCCCCAGCATTTT
TRBJ1-5	NA	many	TRBV15	CATSRAVGDSNQPQHF	TGTGCCACCAGCAGAGCGGTCGGGGATAGCAATCAGCCCCAGCATTTT
TRBJ1-1	TRBD1	many	TRBV5-1	CASSLGQGARFTEAFF	TGCGCCAGCAGCTTGGGACAGGGGGCTAGATTCACTGAAGCTTTCTTT
TRBJ2-2	NA	many	TRBV12-3/TRBV12-4	CASRVTGRARGLFF	TGTGCCAGCAGGGTAACAGGGCGCGCAAGGGGGCTGTTTTTT
TRBJ2-3	TRBD2	many	TRBV11-2	CASSPTTSGYTDTQYF	TGTGCCAGCAGCCCGACGACTAGCGGCTATACAGATACGCAGTATTTT
TRBJ2-1	NA	NA	TRBV7-9	CAARAYNEQFF	TGTGCCGCCCGGGCCTACAATGAGCAGTTCTTC
TRBJ2-7	NA	many	TRBV11-2	CASSLTRGEQYF	TGTGCCAGCAGCCTGACCAGGGGCGAGCAGTACTTC
TRBJ1-2	NA	few	TRBV28	CASSRDGYTF	TGTGCCAGCAGCAGGGATGGCTACACCTTC
TRBJ2-1	TRBD2	many	TRBV12-3/TRBV12-4	CASSGASDEQFF	TGTGCCAGTAGCGGGGCCTCGGATGAGCAGTTCTTC
TRBJ2-2	NA	NA	TRBV3-1	CASSQDWAGLNTGELFF	TGTGCCAGCAGCCAAGATTGGGCGGGATTGAACACCGGGGAGCTGTTTTTT
TRBJ1-4	NA	many	TRBV9	CASSPGHATNEKLFF	TGTGCCAGCAGCCCGGGACACGCAACTAATGAAAAACTGTTTTTT
TRBJ1-1	NA	many	TRBV6-1	CASILLAGAGNTEAFF	TGTGCCAGCATTCTTTTAGCGGGGGCTGGGAACACTGAAGCTTTCTTT
TRBJ2-7	NA	many	TRBV6-1	CASTMGGNRDYEQYF	TGTGCCAGCACGATGGGGGGAAACAGGGACTACGAGCAGTACTTC
TRBJ2-5	TRBD1	many	TRBV5-4	CASSLEDREETQYF	TGTGCCAGCAGCTTGGAGGACAGGGAAGAGACCCAGTACTTC
TRBJ2-2	TRBD2	many	TRBV20-1	CSARGASGQKRPGELFF	TGCAGTGCTAGAGGGGCTAGCGGGCAAAAGCGTCCCGGGGAGCTGTTTTTT
TRBJ1-1	NA	many	TRBV6-5	CASSSHRGRTEAFF	TGTGCCAGCAGTTCCCACCGGGGTAGGACTGAAGCTTTCTTT
TRBJ2-2	NA	many	TRBV10-3	CAISESYVGSPPVNGELFF	TGTGCCATCAGTGAAAGTTATGTCGGGAGCCCTCCAGTTAACGGGGAGCTGTTTTTT
TRBJ2-5	TRBD1	many	TRBV7-8	CASGEGDRPKYQETQYF	TGTGCCAGCGGTGAAGGGGACAGGCCTAAGTACCAAGAGACCCAGTACTTC
TRBJ2-7	NA	many	TRBV7-8	CASSLAGGVHEQYF	TGTGCCAGCAGCTTAGCGGGCGGGGTCCACGAGCAGTACTTC
TRBJ2-1	TRBD1	many	TRBV2	CASSESLGGEQFF	TGTGCCAGCAGCGAGTCCCTAGGGGGCGAGCAGTTCTTC
TRBJ2-7	NA	many	TRBV3-1	CASSQEGAVAYEQYF	TGTGCCAGCAGCCAAGAGGGGGCTGTCGCCTACGAGCAGTACTTC
TRBJ2-7	TRBD1	NA	TRBV5-1	CASSLSFGDRAYEQYF	TGCGCCAGCAGCTTGAGTTTTGGGGACAGGGCCTACGAGCAGTACTTC
TRBJ2-7	TRBD1	many	TRBV5-1	CASSLFGDRVSYEQYF	TGCGCCAGCAGCTTGTTCGGGGACAGGGTCTCCTACGAGCAGTACTTC
TRBJ2-5	NA	many	TRBV20-1	CSARAGQETQYF	TGCAGTGCTAGGGCCGGACAAGAGACCCAGTACTTC
TRBJ2-7	TRBD1	few	TRBV9	CASSDGQGRDEQYF	TGTGCCAGCAGCGATGGACAGGGCCGTGACGAGCAGTACTTC
TRBJ2-3	NA	many	TRBV29-1	CSVEDPEEHTDTQYF	TGCAGCGTTGAAGATCCGGAGGAGCACACAGATACGCAGTATTTT
TRBJ2-1	NA	few	TRBV20-1	CSARDWDSYNEQFF	TGCAGTGCTAGAGATTGGGACTCCTACAATGAGCAGTTCTTC
TRBJ2-1	NA	many	TRBV5-1	CASSLEGRQFF	TGCGCCAGCAGCTTGGAGGGAAGGCAGTTCTTC